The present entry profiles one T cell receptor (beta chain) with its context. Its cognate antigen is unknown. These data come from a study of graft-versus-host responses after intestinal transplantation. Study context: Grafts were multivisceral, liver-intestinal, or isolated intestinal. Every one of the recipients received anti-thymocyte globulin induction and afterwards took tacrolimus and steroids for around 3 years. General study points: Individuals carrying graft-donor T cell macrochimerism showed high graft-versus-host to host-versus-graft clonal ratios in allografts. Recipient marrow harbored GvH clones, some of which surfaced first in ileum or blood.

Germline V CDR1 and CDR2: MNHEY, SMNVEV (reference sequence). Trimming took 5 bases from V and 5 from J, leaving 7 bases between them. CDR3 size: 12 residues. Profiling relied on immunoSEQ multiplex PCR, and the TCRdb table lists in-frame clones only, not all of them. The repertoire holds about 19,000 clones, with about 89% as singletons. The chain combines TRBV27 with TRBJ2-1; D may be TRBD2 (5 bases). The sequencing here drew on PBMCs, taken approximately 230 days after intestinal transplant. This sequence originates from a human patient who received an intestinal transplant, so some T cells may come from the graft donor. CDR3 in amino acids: CASSAGDNEQFF. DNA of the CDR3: TGTGCCAGCAGTGCCGGGGACAATGAGCAGTTCTTC.